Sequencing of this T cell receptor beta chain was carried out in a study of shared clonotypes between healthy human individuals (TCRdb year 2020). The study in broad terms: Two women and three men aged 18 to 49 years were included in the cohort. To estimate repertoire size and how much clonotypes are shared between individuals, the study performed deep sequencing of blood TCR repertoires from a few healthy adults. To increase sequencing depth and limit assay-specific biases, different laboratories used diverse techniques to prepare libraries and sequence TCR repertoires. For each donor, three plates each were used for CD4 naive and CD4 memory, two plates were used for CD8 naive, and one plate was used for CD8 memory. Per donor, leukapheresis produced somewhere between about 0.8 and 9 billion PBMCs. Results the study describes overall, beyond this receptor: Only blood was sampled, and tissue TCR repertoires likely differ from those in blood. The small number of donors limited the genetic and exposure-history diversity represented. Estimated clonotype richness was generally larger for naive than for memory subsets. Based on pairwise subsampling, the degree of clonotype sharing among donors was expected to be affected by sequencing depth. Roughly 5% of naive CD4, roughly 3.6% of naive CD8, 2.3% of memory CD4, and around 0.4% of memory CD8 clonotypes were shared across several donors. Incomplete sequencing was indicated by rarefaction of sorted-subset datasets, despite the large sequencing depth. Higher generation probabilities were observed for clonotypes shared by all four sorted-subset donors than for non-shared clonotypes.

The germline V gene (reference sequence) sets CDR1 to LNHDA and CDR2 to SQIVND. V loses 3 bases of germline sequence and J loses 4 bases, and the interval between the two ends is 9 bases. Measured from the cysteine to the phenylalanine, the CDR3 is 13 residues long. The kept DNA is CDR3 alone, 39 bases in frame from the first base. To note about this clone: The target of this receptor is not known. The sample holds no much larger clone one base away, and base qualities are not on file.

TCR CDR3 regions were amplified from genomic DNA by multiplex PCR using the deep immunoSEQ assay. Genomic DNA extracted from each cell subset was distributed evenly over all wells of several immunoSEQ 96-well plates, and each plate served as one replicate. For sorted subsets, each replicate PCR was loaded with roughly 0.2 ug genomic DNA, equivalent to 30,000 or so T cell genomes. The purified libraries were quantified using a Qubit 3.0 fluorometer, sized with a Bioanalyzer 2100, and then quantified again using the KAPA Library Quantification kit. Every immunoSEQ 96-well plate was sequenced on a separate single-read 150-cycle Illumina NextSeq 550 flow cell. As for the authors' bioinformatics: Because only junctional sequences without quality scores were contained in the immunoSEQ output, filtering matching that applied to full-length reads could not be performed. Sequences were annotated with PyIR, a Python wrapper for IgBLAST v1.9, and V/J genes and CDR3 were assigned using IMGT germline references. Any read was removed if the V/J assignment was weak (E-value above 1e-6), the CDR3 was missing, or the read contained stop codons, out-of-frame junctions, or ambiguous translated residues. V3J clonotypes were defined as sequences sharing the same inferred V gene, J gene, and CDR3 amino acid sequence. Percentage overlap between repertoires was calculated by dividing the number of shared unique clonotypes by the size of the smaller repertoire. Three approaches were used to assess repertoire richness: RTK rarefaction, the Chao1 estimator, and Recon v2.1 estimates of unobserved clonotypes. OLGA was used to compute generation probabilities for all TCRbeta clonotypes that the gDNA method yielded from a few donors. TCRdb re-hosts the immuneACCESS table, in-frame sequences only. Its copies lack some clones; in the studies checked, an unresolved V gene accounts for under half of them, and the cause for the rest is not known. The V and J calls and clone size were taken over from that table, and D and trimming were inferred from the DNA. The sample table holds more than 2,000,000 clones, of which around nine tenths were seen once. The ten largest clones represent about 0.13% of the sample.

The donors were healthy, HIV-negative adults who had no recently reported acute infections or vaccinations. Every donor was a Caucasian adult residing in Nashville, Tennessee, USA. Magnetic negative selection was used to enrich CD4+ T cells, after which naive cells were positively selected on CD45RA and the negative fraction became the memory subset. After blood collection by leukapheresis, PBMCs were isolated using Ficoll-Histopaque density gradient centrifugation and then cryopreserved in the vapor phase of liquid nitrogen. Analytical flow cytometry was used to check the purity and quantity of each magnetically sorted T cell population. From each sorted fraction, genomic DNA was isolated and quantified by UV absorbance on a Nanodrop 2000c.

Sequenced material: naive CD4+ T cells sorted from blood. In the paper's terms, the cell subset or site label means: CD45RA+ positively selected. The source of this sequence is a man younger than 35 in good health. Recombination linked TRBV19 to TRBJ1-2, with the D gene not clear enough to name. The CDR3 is CASSIGVLYGYTF. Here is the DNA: TGTGCCAGTAGTATTGGCGTCCTCTATGGCTACACCTTC.